This TCR beta chain was obtained from a study of beta chain features in type 1 diabetes. Points from the study as a whole: Among all four CD4+ subsets, Type 1 diabetes patients had TCRB CDR3s that were moderately but significantly shorter.

Markers CD45RO/CCR7/CD25/CD127/CD95/CD27 served to sort CD4+ naive, central memory, regulatory and stem cell-like memory cells. This CDR3 is built from 12 residues. The entirety of the isolated RNA underwent reverse transcription, so expressed TCRB transcripts were sequenced. TCRdb keeps only in-frame clones here, not all; method: immunoSEQ multiplex PCR. The table lists approximately 150,000 clones, about 10% of them singletons. This clone has more than one count but fewer than ten. As yet, its antigen is unknown. Specimen: naive CD4+ T cells from blood. This sequence was found in a man between 18 and 29 years old in good health. The chain links TRBV21-1 to TRBJ1-1; the table assigns TRBD1, which was not confirmed against the DNA. TRBV21-1 is classified as a pseudogene. CDR3 sequence (DNA): TGTGCCAGCAGCAAAGATGGCAGAAAAACTTTCTTT. Protein product: CASSKDGRKTFF.